Shown below are 20 T cell receptor beta chains from a single sample sequenced in a study of T cell responses to AZD1222 COVID-19 vaccine. The method was immunoSEQ multiplex PCR; TCRdb's version includes in-frame clones alone and lacks a portion of them. The profile shows roughly 150,000 clones, more than 75% of them singletons. The sample in question was peripheral blood, obtained 28 days after the second AZD1222 dose. These receptors originate from an adult who received the AZD1222 COVID-19 vaccine.

The rearrangement joins TRBV19 to TRBJ1-2, with D perhaps matching TRBD1 (5 bases). CDR3 length: 13 residues. Germline V lookup: CDR1 LNHDA, CDR2 SQIVND (reference sequence). V was pared by 6 bases and J by 6 bases, with 14 bases between. The CDR3 reads CASRARQTDGYTF. The CDR3 bases are TGTGCCAGTAGAGCCCGACAGACGGATGGCTACACCTTC. Based on the CDR3 plus reference TRBV19 and TRBJ1-2, the full variable domain is DGGITQSPKYLFRKEGQNVTLSCEQNLNHDAMYWYRQDPGQGLRLIYYSQIVNDFQKGDIAEGYSVSREKKESFPLTVTSAQKNPTAFYLCASRARQTDGYTFGSGTRLTVV.

This chain links TRBV3-1 (or the pseudogene TRBV3-2) with TRBJ1-3; the D is unclear. V lost 4 bases and J 0 bases, leaving 4 bases between the germline ends. The CDR3 has 13 residues. The germline gives CDR1 LGHDT, CDR2 YNNKEL (reference sequence). CDR3 sequence: CASSRHSGNTIYF. The CDR3 coding sequence is TGTGCCAGCAGCCGACACTCTGGAAACACCATATATTTT.

The chain carries TRBV5-4 and TRBJ1-2; D gene ambiguous. This CDR3 has 15 amino acids. The V end was cut by 0 bases, the J end by 8 bases, with 17 bases between. CDR1 and CDR2 (germline): SGHNT, YYREEE (reference sequence). In DNA, the CDR3 is TGTGCCAGCAGCTTGGAGGCAGCTCCAGCGAGGGGCTACACCTTC. Its translation: CASSLEAAPARGYTF.

This clone showed up just a few times. This chain joins TRBV28 and TRBJ1-5; TRBD1 aligns across 9 bases. The CDR3 consists of 14 residues. In germline, CDR1 is MDHEN, CDR2 SYDVKM. V lost 10 bases, J lost 5 bases, and 9 bases stayed unmatched. The DNA of the CDR3 is TGTGCCACCGGGACAGGGTATGAGGATCAGCCCCAGCATTTT. Its translation is CATGTGYEDQPQHF.

The chain uses TRBV6-5 and TRBJ1-4; D not resolved. Trimming took 7 bases from V and 3 from J, leaving 9 bases between them. CDR3 length equals 13 residues. Per the germline V gene, CDR1 is MNHEY and CDR2 is SVGAGI. The CDR3 DNA reads TGTGCCAGCATAGGGCTATCTAATGAAAAACTGTTTTTT. Translated: CASIGLSNEKLFF.

V and J are TRBV24-1 and TRBJ2-1; 16 bases agree with TRBD2. The CDR3 totals 16 residues. Trimming cost V 9 bases and J 8 bases; bases outside gene matches: 9. Germline CDR1 reads KGHDR; CDR2 reads SFDVKD. In DNA, the CDR3 is TGTGCCACCCGAGGGACTAGCGGGAGGGCTCAGGATGAGCAGTTCTTC. It yields the protein CATRGTSGRAQDEQFF.

The chain uses TRBV4-1 and TRBJ2-3; the D call may be TRBD1 or TRBD2 (6 bases each). Germline V gene data show CDR1 as MGHRA and CDR2 as YSYEKL. The CDR3 totals 17 residues. Trimming left V 0 bases short and J 0 bases short, with 13 bases between. DNA of the CDR3: TGCGCCAGCAGCCAAGAACAGAGGGGGGCCAGCACAGATACGCAGTATTTT. It yields the protein CASSQEQRGASTDTQYF.

The V gene is TRBV4-3, the J gene TRBJ1-5; 7 positions agree with TRBD1. Germline-derived CDR1 and CDR2 are LGHNA and YSLEER. CDR3 length: 16 residues. The J segment lost 4 bases and the V segment lost 0 bases, leaving 6 bases of the junction unmatched. CDR3 loop: CASSQEAGGRNQPQHF. The DNA of the CDR3 is TGCGCCAGCAGCCAAGAAGCAGGGGGACGGAATCAGCCCCAGCATTTT.

As DNA, the CDR3 is TGTGCCAGCAAAGTAGTGAACCAGTATGAGCAGTACTTC. It is translated as CASKVVNQYEQYF. The chain joins TRBV28 to TRBJ2-7; no definite D call. V was cut by 7 bases and J by 7 bases, with 17 bases left in between. The germline V gene has CDR1 MDHEN and CDR2 SYDVKM. There are 13 residues in the CDR3.

The chain combines TRBV12-5 with TRBJ2-1; 8 bases agree with TRBD2. The CDR3 is 12 amino acids. With V trimmed by 6 bases and J by 10 bases, 5 bases remained unmatched. Germline CDR1 reads LGHNT; CDR2 reads FRNRAP. CDR3 protein: CASGGTRNEQFF. The CDR3 DNA is TGTGCTAGTGGGGGGACTAGAAACGAGCAGTTCTTC.

The J gene is TRBJ2-7, the V gene TRBV15, with TRBD1 matching 10 bases. This CDR3 is 16 amino acids long. CDR1 is LNHNV, CDR2 YYDKDF, per germline (reference sequence). Unmatched junction bases numbered 8, after V lost 5 bases and J lost 1 base. The CDR3 sequence is CATSGWDRGESYEQYF. In DNA, the CDR3 is TGTGCCACCAGCGGTTGGGACAGGGGAGAGTCCTACGAGCAGTACTTC.

The chain employs TRBV28 and TRBJ1-6; D may be TRBD1 (5 bases). The V gene's germline CDR1 is MDHEN and CDR2 SYDVKM. This CDR3 has 14 residues. Trimming removed 2 bases from V and 6 bases from J, with 8 bases in between. The CDR3 DNA follows: TGTGCCAGCAGTTTAGACAGCAGTAATTCACCCCTCCACTTT. Its translation: CASSLDSSNSPLHF. The full variable domain, completed using reference TRBV28 and TRBJ1-6, is DVKVTQSSRYLVKRTGEKVFLECVQDMDHENMFWYRQDPGLGLRLIYFSYDVKMKEKGDIPEGYSVSREKKERFSLILESASTNQTSMYLCASSLDSSNSPLHFGNGTRLTVT.

This clone has only a few counts. This chain links TRBV3-1 (or the pseudogene TRBV3-2) with TRBJ1-2, with 8 bases matching TRBD1. Germline V gene sequence: CDR1 LGHDT, CDR2 YNNKEL (reference sequence). This CDR3 spans 14 amino acids. V was pared by 2 bases and J by 6 bases, with 5 bases of the junction left unmatched. In DNA form, the CDR3 reads TGTGCCAGCAGCCAACAGGGGGCCCTGCATGGCTACACCTTC. This sequence encodes CASSQQGALHGYTF.

The J gene is TRBJ1-5, the V gene TRBV5-1; 8 nucleotides match TRBD1. This CDR3 is 13 amino acids long. In germline, CDR1 is SGHRS, CDR2 YFSETQ. Trimming at V came to 5 bases and at J to 7 bases, leaving 5 bases not matched to a gene. CDR3 residues: CASRDREGQPQHF. The CDR3 nucleotides read TGCGCCAGCAGGGACAGGGAGGGGCAGCCCCAGCATTTT.

The chain employs TRBV6-2 or TRBV6-3 and TRBJ1-2, with 7 bases lining up with TRBD1. Germline V gives CDR1 MNHEY, CDR2 SVGEGT. After removal of 3 bases from V and 8 bases from J, the junction contained 6 bases not matched to a gene. The CDR3 is 13 amino acids. The DNA for the CDR3 is TGTGCCAGCAGTTATCCCCAGGGGGGAGGCTACACCTTC. It specifies CASSYPQGGGYTF.

The DNA for the CDR3 is TGTGCCAGCAGCTTGGTCGTCGGGACAGGAAATCAGCCCCAGCATTTT. This encodes CASSLVVGTGNQPQHF. The chain couples TRBV5-8 to TRBJ1-5, with 8 bases lining up with TRBD1. The CDR3 contains 16 residues. J lost 4 bases, V lost 0 bases, and 6 bases had no gene match. Per germline, CDR1 SGHTS and CDR2 YDEGEE.

The chain carries TRBV30 and TRBJ1-2; D is perhaps TRBD1 (5 bases). In germline, CDR1 is GTSNPN, CDR2 SVGIG (reference sequence). V was pared by 3 bases and J by 4 bases, with 9 bases between. This CDR3 has 12 residues. The CDR3 DNA sequence: TGTGCCTGGAGAGTGGGGGGCTATGGCTACACCTTC. Protein product: CAWRVGGYGYTF. The variable domain in full, completed from reference TRBV30 and TRBJ1-2, reads SQTIHQWPATLVQPVGSPLSLECTVEGTSNPNLYWYRQAAGRGLQLLFYSVGIGQISSEVPQNLSASRPQDRQFILSSKKLLLSDSGFYLCAWRVGGYGYTFGSGTRLTVV.

The chain employs TRBV19 and TRBJ1-5; D call uncertain. Germline CDR1 reads LNHDA; CDR2 reads SQIVND (reference sequence). With 0 bases removed from V and 6 bases from J, the gap between germline ends came to 6 bases. The CDR3 contains 13 residues. The CDR3 DNA sequence: TGTGCCAGTAGTATAGAGTGGGCTCAGCCCCAGCATTTT. Translation gives CASSIEWAQPQHF.

The chain couples TRBV6-5 to TRBJ1-2, with D hard to call. The CDR3 has 12 amino acids. V was trimmed by 4 bases and J by 6 bases, leaving 9 bases between them. The germline V gene encodes CDR1 MNHEY and CDR2 SVGAGI. In DNA, the CDR3 is TGTGCCAGCAGTTCCTGGGGAGATGGCTACACCTTC. Translating it yields CASSSWGDGYTF.

The CDR3 region has the DNA TGTGCCAGTAGAATAAACACTGAAGCTTTCTTT. Translated, it gives CASRINTEAFF. This chain connects TRBV19 to TRBJ1-1; D remains unclear. V shed 6 bases and J shed 2 bases, with 4 bases lying between them. This CDR3 region has 11 residues. Per germline, CDR1 LNHDA and CDR2 SQIVND (reference sequence). The complete variable domain, with remaining parts taken from reference TRBV19 and TRBJ1-1, reads DGGITQSPKYLFRKEGQNVTLSCEQNLNHDAMYWYRQDPGQGLRLIYYSQIVNDFQKGDIAEGYSVSREKKESFPLTVTSAQKNPTAFYLCASRINTEAFFGQGTRLTVV.